This T cell receptor beta chain was recovered during a study of cytomegalovirus exposure and HLA in healthy donors. Study-wide findings and caveats: Cytomegalovirus-associated TCR beta chains were listed, numbering roughly 150. In vitro confirmation showed a few CMV-associated chains to be CMV antigen specific. Diagnosis of cytomegalovirus status made by the classifier reportedly showed high specificity and sensitivity.

As for this clone: Its target is unknown.

The protocol was immunoSEQ multiplex PCR, while the TCRdb copy is restricted to in-frame clones and leaves out a portion. The data show some 66,000 clones, around 97% seen once. Looked up from germline, CDR1 is LNHDA and CDR2 is SQIVND (reference sequence). This CDR3 comprises 13 residues. The V and J ends lost 6 bases and 3 bases respectively, with 8 bases between them. The chain is built from TRBV19 and TRBJ1-4; D is uncertain. Sequenced sample: PBMCs. The source of this sequence is a young woman in good health and CMV-seropositive. CDR3 nucleotides: TGTGCCAGTAGCGGTGGTGCTAATGAAAAACTGTTTTTT. This translates into CASSGGANEKLFF.